This T cell receptor (beta chain) was identified in a study of T cells in Graves' hyperthyroidism and ophthalmopathy. Study in general: Peripheral blood samples were taken at initial diagnosis, prior to any treatment.

From RNA transcripts, TCR beta CDR3 regions were amplified. TCR CDR3 regions were first amplified by RT-PCR with HTBI primers. A single record per CDR3 protein comes from TCRdb applying MiXCR to the multiplex PCR reads. This sample has 550,000 to 800,000 distinct CDR3 sequences, with roughly 17% found just once. Findings and limits, study-wide: For ophthalmopathy, model prediction preceded onset by a median approximately 6 months.

The ends lost 6 bases at V and 10 bases at J; junction bases unmatched: 12. CDR3 length: 14 amino acids. Germline V gene sequence: CDR1 SGHAT, CDR2 FQDESV (reference sequence). With a duration under 2 months, the hyperthyroidism was newly diagnosed in patients aged 18 to 65. Diagnoses were made from clinical symptoms, serum measures (thyroxine and TRAb), thyroid ultrasound and orbital computed tomography. Worth noting for this clonotype: No antigen is known for it.

The source material was blood. The chain recombines TRBV11-1 with TRBJ2-1; TRBD1 matches at 7 bases. This clonotype was sampled from a man between 18 and 29 years old with Graves' hyperthyroidism. The CDR3 sequence is CASRKGGQVGEQFF. The CDR3 region has the DNA TGTGCCAGCAGGAAAGGGGGCCAGGTCGGGGAGCAGTTCTTC. Variable domain in full (rest from reference TRBV11-1 and TRBJ2-1): EAEVAQSPRYKITEKSQAVAFWCDPISGHATLYWYRQILGQGPELLVQFQDESVVDDSQLPKDRFSAERLKGVDSTLKIQPAELGDSAMYLCASRKGGQVGEQFFGPGTRLTVL.